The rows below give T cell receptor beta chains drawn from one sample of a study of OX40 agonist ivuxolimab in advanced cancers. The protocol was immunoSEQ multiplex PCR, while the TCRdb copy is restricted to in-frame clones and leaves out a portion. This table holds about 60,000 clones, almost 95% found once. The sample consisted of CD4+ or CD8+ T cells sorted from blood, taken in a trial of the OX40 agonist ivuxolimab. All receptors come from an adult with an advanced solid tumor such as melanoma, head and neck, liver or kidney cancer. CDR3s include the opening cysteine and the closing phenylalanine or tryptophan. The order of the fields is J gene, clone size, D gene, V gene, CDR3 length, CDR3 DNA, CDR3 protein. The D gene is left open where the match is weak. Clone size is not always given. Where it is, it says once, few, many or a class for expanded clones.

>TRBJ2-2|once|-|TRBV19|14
TGTGCCAGTAGTCCCGGGGAAAACACCGGGGAGCTGTTTTTT
CASSPGENTGELFF
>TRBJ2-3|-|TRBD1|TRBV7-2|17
TGTGCCAGCAGCTTAATGATAGGGACAGAGGAAACAGATACGCAGTATTTT
CASSLMIGTEETDTQYF
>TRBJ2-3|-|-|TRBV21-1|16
TGTGCCAGCAGCAAAGGTCCAGGGGCACTCACAGATACGCAGTATTTT
CASSKGPGALTDTQYF
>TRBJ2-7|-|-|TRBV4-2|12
TGTGCCAGCAGCTACACCTCCTACGAGCAGTACTTC
CASSYTSYEQYF
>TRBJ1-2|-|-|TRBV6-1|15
TGTGCCAGCAGCGAAGGTTGGGTCTCGGGCTATGGCTACACCTTC
CASSEGWVSGYGYTF
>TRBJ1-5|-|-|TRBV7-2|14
TGTGCCAGCAGCTTAGCACCCGGGGCCCAGCCCCAGCATTTT
CASSLAPGAQPQHF
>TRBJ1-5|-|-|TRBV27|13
TGTGCCAGCAGTTTACAGGCGTATCAGCCCCAGCATTTT
CASSLQAYQPQHF
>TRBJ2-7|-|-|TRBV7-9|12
TGTGCCAGCAGCTTATTTGGGGGCGAGCAGTACTTC
CASSLFGGEQYF
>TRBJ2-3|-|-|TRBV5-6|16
TGTGCCAGCAGCCTTCGGGTCTCCTCGCGCACAGATACGCAGTATTTT
CASSLRVSSRTDTQYF
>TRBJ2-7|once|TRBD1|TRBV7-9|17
TGTGCCAGCAGCTTCCCCCACAGGGGCCCGATTTCCTACGAGCAGTACTTC
CASSFPHRGPISYEQYF
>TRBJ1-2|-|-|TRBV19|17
TGTGCCAGTGGTCCAAGGGGGACACAGAGCTTCCACTATGGCTACACCTTC
CASGPRGTQSFHYGYTF
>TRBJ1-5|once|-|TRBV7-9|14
TGTGCCAGCAGCTTGGGTCCAGGGGACCAGCCCCAGCATTTT
CASSLGPGDQPQHF
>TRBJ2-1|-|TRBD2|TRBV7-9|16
TGTGCCAGCAGCTTAGTCCTAGCGGGACCTAGGGATGAGCAGTTCTTC
CASSLVLAGPRDEQFF
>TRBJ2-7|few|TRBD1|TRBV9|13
TGTGCCAGCAGCGCTGGGGCCAGGGGGCCGCAGTACTTC
CASSAGARGPQYF
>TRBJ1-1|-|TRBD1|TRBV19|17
TGTGCCAGTAGCACCGACAGGGGGCGGCCCCGCAACACTGAAGCTTTCTTT
CASSTDRGRPRNTEAFF
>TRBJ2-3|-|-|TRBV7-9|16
TGTGCCAGCAGTTCTGGGGGGGCTACGGGCACAGATACGCAGTATTTT
CASSSGGATGTDTQYF
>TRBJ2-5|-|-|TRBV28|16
TGTGCCAGCAGTTCCCTCATAAACCCGGGAGCAGAGACCCAGTACTTC
CASSSLINPGAETQYF
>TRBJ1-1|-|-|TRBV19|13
TGTGCCAGTACCCCGGCAGGGGTCACTGAAGCTTTCTTT
CASTPAGVTEAFF
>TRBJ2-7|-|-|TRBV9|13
TGTGCCAGCAGCGGTGTCTCCTCCTACGAGCAGTACTTC
CASSGVSSYEQYF
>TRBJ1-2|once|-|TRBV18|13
TGTGCCAGCTCAGATGAGGGATGGAATGGCTACACCTTC
CASSDEGWNGYTF
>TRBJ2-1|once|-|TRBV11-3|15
TGTGCCAGCAGCTTAGGAGACCTAGCGCACAATGAGCAGTTCTTC
CASSLGDLAHNEQFF
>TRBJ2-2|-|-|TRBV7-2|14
TGTGCCAGCAGCTCCCGGGCGTACACCGGGGAGCTGTTTTTT
CASSSRAYTGELFF
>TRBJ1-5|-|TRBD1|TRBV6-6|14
TGTGCCAGCAGCCCGGGACGTACGGGGACAGCCCAGCATTTT
CASSPGRTGTAQHF
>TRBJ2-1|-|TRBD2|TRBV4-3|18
TGCGCCAGCAGCCAAGATGTCGGACTAGCGGGAGGATACAATGAGCAGTTCTTC
CASSQDVGLAGGYNEQFF
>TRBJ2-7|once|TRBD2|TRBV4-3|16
TGCGCCAGCAGCCAAGGGGCCGTAGCGGGATCGAACGAGCAGTACTTC
CASSQGAVAGSNEQYF
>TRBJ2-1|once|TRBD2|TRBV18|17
TGTGCCAGCTCACTATTCGCGGGACTAGCGGTCTTAGATGAGCAGTTCTTC
CASSLFAGLAVLDEQFF
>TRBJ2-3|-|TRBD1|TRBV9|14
TGTGCCAGCAGCGAGGGGGACAGGCCAGATACGCAGTATTTT
CASSEGDRPDTQYF
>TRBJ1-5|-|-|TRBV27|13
TGTGCCAGCAGTTTATTAGGGAATCAGCCCCAGCATTTT
CASSLLGNQPQHF
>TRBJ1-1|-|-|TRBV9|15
TGTGCCAGCAGCTACGGTCTCGGGGGGCGCACTGAAGCTTTCTTT
CASSYGLGGRTEAFF
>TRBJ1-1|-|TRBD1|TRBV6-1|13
TGTGCCAGCATTAGACAGGGAGACACTGAAGCTTTCTTT
CASIRQGDTEAFF
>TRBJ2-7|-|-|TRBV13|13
TGTGCCAGCAGCTTAGAGGTTTTGGGCGAGCAGTACTTC
CASSLEVLGEQYF
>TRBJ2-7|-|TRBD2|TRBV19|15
TGTGCCAGTAGTATCGAAGCGGGATTCCGCTACGAGCAGTACTTC
CASSIEAGFRYEQYF
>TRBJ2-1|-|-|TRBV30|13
TGTGCCTGGAGTGTATACTCGCGGGATGAGCAGTTCTTC
CAWSVYSRDEQFF
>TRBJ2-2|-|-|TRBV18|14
TGTGCCAGCTCACCGGACAGCAACACCGGGGAGCTGTTTTTT
CASSPDSNTGELFF
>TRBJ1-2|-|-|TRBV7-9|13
TGTGCCAGCAGCCTTGGGACACACTATGGCTACACCTTC
CASSLGTHYGYTF
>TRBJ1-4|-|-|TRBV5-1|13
TGCGCCAGCAGCTTGGCGGCGGGAGAAAAACTGTTTTTT
CASSLAAGEKLFF
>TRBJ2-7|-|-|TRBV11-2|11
TGTGCCAGCAGCTTAGTCCACGAGCAGTACTTC
CASSLVHEQYF
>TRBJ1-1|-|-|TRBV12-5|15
TGTGCTAGTGGTCCTCCGGCAGGGCTCTTGTCTGAAGCTTTCTTT
CASGPPAGLLSEAFF
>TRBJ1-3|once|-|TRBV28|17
TGTGCCAGCAGTTTTCTTTTACACGGGATCTCTGGAAACACCATATATTTT
CASSFLLHGISGNTIYF
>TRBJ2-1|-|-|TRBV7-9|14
TGTGCCAGCAGCCCCCCCACAGGGCGCAATGAGCAGTTCTTC
CASSPPTGRNEQFF
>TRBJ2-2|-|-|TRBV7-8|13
TGTGCCAGCAGCTTCGGGTCCACCGGGGAGCTGTTTTTT
CASSFGSTGELFF
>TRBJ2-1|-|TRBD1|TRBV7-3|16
TGTGCCAGCAGCCCAAGATATGGACAGGGATTGGGTGAGCAGTTCTTC
CASSPRYGQGLGEQFF
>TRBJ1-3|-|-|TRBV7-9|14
TGTGCCAGCAGCCACAGGGTGGAAGAAAACACCATATATTTT
CASSHRVEENTIYF
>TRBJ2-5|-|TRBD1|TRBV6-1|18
TGTGCCAGCAGTGAATCAACAGGGGGCGTACGGGTGCAAGAGACCCAGTACTTC
CASSESTGGVRVQETQYF
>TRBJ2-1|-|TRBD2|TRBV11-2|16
TGTGCCAGCAGACAAACTAGCGGGAGCTCCTACAATGAGCAGTTCTTC
CASRQTSGSSYNEQFF
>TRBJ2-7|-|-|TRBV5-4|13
TGTGCCAGCAGCTTGGGGACAGACTACGAGCAGTACTTC
CASSLGTDYEQYF
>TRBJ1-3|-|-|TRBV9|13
TGTGCCAGCGCCGGGCCTGGCCTAGACACCATATATTTT
CASAGPGLDTIYF
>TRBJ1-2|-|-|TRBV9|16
TGTGCCAGCAGCGAGGGGAGGTGGGCAGGGCCCTATGGCTACACCTTC
CASSEGRWAGPYGYTF
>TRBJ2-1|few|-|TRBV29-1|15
TGCAGCGTCACATGGGACACCAGCTCCTACAATGAGCAGTTCTTC
CSVTWDTSSYNEQFF
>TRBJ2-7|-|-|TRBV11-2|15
TGTGCCAGCAGCTGGAACAGGAGCCCTCGGGTCGAGCAGTACTTC
CASSWNRSPRVEQYF
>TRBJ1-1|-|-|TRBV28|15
TGTGCCAGCAGTTTAAGGGCAGGGATGAACACTGAAGCTTTCTTT
CASSLRAGMNTEAFF
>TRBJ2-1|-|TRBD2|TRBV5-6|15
TGTGCCAGCAGTCAAGCGGGAGGCGGCTACAATGAGCAGTTCTTC
CASSQAGGGYNEQFF
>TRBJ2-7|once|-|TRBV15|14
TGTGCCACCAGCAGAGGACCCGCGGGATACGAGCAGTACTTC
CATSRGPAGYEQYF
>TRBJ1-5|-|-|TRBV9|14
TGTGCCAGCAGCGTAGACGGTAGCAATCAGCCCCAGCATTTT
CASSVDGSNQPQHF
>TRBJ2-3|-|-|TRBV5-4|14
TGTGCCAGCAGCTTACAGGGCAACAGAGATACGCAGTATTTT
CASSLQGNRDTQYF